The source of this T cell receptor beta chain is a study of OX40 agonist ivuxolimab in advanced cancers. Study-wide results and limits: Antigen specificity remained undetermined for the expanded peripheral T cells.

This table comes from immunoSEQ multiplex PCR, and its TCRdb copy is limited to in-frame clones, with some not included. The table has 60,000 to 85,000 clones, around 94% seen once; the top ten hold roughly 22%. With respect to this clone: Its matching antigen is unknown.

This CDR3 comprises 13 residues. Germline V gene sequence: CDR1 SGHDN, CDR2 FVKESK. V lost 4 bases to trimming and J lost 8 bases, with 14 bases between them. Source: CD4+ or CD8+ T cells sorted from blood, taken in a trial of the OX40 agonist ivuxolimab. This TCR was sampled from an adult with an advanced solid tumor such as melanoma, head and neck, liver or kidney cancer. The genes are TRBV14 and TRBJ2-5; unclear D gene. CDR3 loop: CASSLWLRDTQYF. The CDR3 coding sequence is TGTGCCAGCAGCCTTTGGCTCCGCGATACCCAGTACTTC.